The rows below give T cell receptor beta chains drawn from one sample of a study of blood T cell repertoires in COVID-19. Method: immunoSEQ multiplex PCR; TCRdb's copy keeps in-frame clones and lacks some. The sample holds about 140,000 clones, 81% seen once. The source material was peripheral blood. The receptor set was obtained from a human donor in a cohort sampled during active COVID-19. CDR3s include the opening cysteine and the closing phenylalanine or tryptophan. A D gene is named only where the DNA matches it firmly. Clone size, where shown, is once, few, many, or a class for clones that have expanded.

TRBJ1-1	-	TRBD1	TRBV5-1	TGCGCCAGCAGCTTGGCCGTAGAACAGGGGCGAGGGGTGAACACTGAAGCTTTCTTT	CASSLAVEQGRGVNTEAFF
TRBJ2-2	-	TRBD2	TRBV25-1	TGTGCCAGCAGTGAATTGCGACTAGCAACCACCGGGGAGCTGTTTTTT	CASSELRLATTGELFF
TRBJ2-5	-	-	TRBV9	TGTGCCAGCAGCGTAGGTTTGGCAGGGGAGGAGACCCAGTACTTC	CASSVGLAGEETQYF
TRBJ1-1	-	-	TRBV29-1	TGCAGCGTTGTGGTCAGGTCCAACACTGAAGCTTTCTTT	CSVVVRSNTEAFF
TRBJ2-7	-	-	TRBV5-4	TGTGCCAGCAGCTTGGGCCCTAGGTACGAGCAGTACTTC	CASSLGPRYEQYF
TRBJ2-7	-	TRBD1	TRBV14	TGTGCCAGCAGCCCCCGAAGCGGGACAGGGGGCTCCTACGAGCAGTACTTC	CASSPRSGTGGSYEQYF
TRBJ2-5	few	TRBD2	TRBV28	TGTGCCAGCAGTTTGCCCGGACTAGCGGGGCTAGAGGGGGAGACCCAGTACTTC	CASSLPGLAGLEGETQYF
TRBJ1-5	-	-	TRBV7-9	TGTGCCAGCAGCTTCGACAGTTCCAATCAGCCCCAGCATTTT	CASSFDSSNQPQHF
TRBJ1-5	-	-	TRBV28	TGTGCCAGCAGTTTAGTCAGGAATCAGCCCCAGCATTTT	CASSLVRNQPQHF
TRBJ1-2	-	-	TRBV5-1	TGCGCCAGCAGAGATCCCGGAGGACAGAGGAGCTATGGCTACACCTTC	CASRDPGGQRSYGYTF
TRBJ2-3	once	-	TRBV7-2	TGTGCCAGCAGCTTAATTAGTGGCACAGATACGCAGTATTTT	CASSLISGTDTQYF
TRBJ1-1	-	-	TRBV11-2	TGTGCCAGCAGCTTACAGTTGAACACTGAAGCTTTCTTT	CASSLQLNTEAFF
TRBJ2-2	-	TRBD2	TRBV3-1/TRBV3-2	TGTGGGACTAGCGGGAGGTTACACACCGGGGAGCTGTTTTTT	CGTSGRLHTGELFF
TRBJ2-7	-	TRBD2	TRBV7-9	TGTGCCAGCAGCTTTAGCGGGGGGGTCCGCTACGAGCAGTACTTC	CASSFSGGVRYEQYF
TRBJ2-7	once	-	TRBV18	TGTGCCAGCTCACCGGTTAGGGGTACCTACGAGCAGTACTTC	CASSPVRGTYEQYF
TRBJ1-4	-	-	TRBV9	TGTGCCAGCAGCGCTCGAGGCCACATGAGGGAGGAAAAACTGTTTTTT	CASSARGHMREEKLFF
TRBJ1-2	once	TRBD1	TRBV2	TGTGCCAGCAGGCCGGGACAGGCTTATGGCTACACCTTC	CASRPGQAYGYTF
TRBJ1-1	once	-	TRBV4-1	TGCGCCAGCAGCCAAGACACAGGGAGGGTTAACACTGAAGCTTTCTTT	CASSQDTGRVNTEAFF
TRBJ2-2	-	-	TRBV6-5	TGTGCCAGCAACCCCGGGTGGCCGAACACCGGGGAGCTGTTTTTT	CASNPGWPNTGELFF
TRBJ2-7	-	-	TRBV6-4	TGTGCCAGCAGTGTCTGCGAGCAGTACTTC	CASSVCEQYF
TRBJ2-3	-	-	TRBV5-1	TGCGCCAGCAGCATACAAACCTCTAGCACAGATACGCAGTATTTT	CASSIQTSSTDTQYF
TRBJ1-6	-	TRBD1	TRBV5-6	TGTGCCAGCAGCTTGGGACAGGGGAATTCACCCCTCCACTTT	CASSLGQGNSPLHF
TRBJ2-7	-	TRBD1	TRBV10-3	TGTGCCATCATGCAAACTATGGACAGGGGATCCTACGAGCAGTACTTC	CAIMQTMDRGSYEQYF
TRBJ2-1	-	TRBD1	TRBV11-3	TGTGCCAGCAGCTCCGGACAGGGCTCCTACAATGAGCAGTTCTTC	CASSSGQGSYNEQFF
TRBJ2-7	-	-	TRBV21-1	TGTGCCAGCAGCGGAAAAACACAGGGGGACGTGTCCTCTTTATGCGAGCAGTACTTC	CASSGKTQGDVSSLCEQYF
TRBJ1-2	-	TRBD1	TRBV6-5	TGTGCCAGCGCAGTGGACAGGGTCTATGGCTACACCTTC	CASAVDRVYGYTF
TRBJ2-7	-	-	TRBV9	TGTGCCAGCAGCGTAAATTCCGGAGGCTCCTACGAGCAGTACTTC	CASSVNSGGSYEQYF
TRBJ2-1	-	TRBD2	TRBV29-1	TGCAGCGCCCTGACTAGCGGGCAACGCCTATACAATGAGCAGTTCTTC	CSALTSGQRLYNEQFF
TRBJ2-7	once	TRBD2	TRBV28	TGTGCCAGCAGTCCAAGGACTAGCGGATCCTACGAGCAGTACTTC	CASSPRTSGSYEQYF
TRBJ1-2	-	TRBD1	TRBV5-5	TGTGCCAGCAGCTCCCGACAGGGGGCACGAAACTATGGCTACACCTTC	CASSSRQGARNYGYTF
TRBJ2-7	few	TRBD2	TRBV28	TGTGCCAGCAGCGGACTAGCGGGAGGATACGAGCAGTACTTC	CASSGLAGGYEQYF
TRBJ1-5	-	-	TRBV15	TGTGCCACCAGCAGTCAATCATTTGGGCGGGGTGCGGTTCAGCCCCAGCATTTT	CATSSQSFGRGAVQPQHF
TRBJ2-7	-	TRBD2	TRBV6-2/TRBV6-3	TGTGCCAGCAGTGATCCGGGGACTAGCGCAACCTACGAGCAGTACTTC	CASSDPGTSATYEQYF
TRBJ2-7	-	TRBD2	TRBV27	TGTGCCAGCAGTCGAACTAGCGGGAGGGCCTACGAGCAGTACTTC	CASSRTSGRAYEQYF
TRBJ1-4	once	-	TRBV7-2	TGTGCCAGCAGCTTAGCCCAGGGTGGCATTAATGAAAAACTGTTTTTT	CASSLAQGGINEKLFF
TRBJ2-7	-	-	TRBV18	TGTGCCAGCGCCGCAGGGGCCACCTACGAGCAGTACTTC	CASAAGATYEQYF
TRBJ2-5	-	-	TRBV10-3	TGTGCCATCAGTGGCTCGGGCCAAGAGACCCAGTACTTC	CAISGSGQETQYF
TRBJ1-5	once	-	TRBV28	TGTGCCAGCAAAGAAGCACAGGGTTTCTTTCAGCCCCAGCATTTT	CASKEAQGFFQPQHF
TRBJ1-2	-	TRBD1	TRBV7-8	TGTGCCAGCAGGGCCGGGACAGGCAACTATGGCTACACCTTC	CASRAGTGNYGYTF
TRBJ2-7	-	-	TRBV21-1	TGTGCCAGCAGCGACTCCGGGACAGGGGGGGACTACGAGCAGTACTTC	CASSDSGTGGDYEQYF
TRBJ2-7	-	TRBD1	TRBV6-2/TRBV6-3	TGTGCCAGCAGTTACGGACAGGGGGCGTCGGACGAGCAGTACTTC	CASSYGQGASDEQYF
TRBJ2-5	-	-	TRBV5-1	TGCGCCAGCAGCTTGATCCTCACTGCGACCCAGTACTTC	CASSLILTATQYF
TRBJ2-1	once	-	TRBV11-1	TGTGCCACCCGCAGCTACAATGAGCAGTTCTTC	CATRSYNEQFF
TRBJ1-5	-	-	TRBV10-3	TGTGCCATCAGCCGGGACACTATTAGCAATCAGCCCCAGCATTTT	CAISRDTISNQPQHF
TRBJ2-7	-	TRBD1	TRBV7-2	TGTGCCAGCAGCTCCACTGGACAGGGGGGCTACGAGCAGTACTTC	CASSSTGQGGYEQYF
TRBJ2-4	few	TRBD1	TRBV28	TGTGCCAGCAGTGGGGACAGGCGGCAAGCCAAAAACATTCAGTACTTC	CASSGDRRQAKNIQYF
TRBJ2-3	-	TRBD2	TRBV4-2	TGTGCCAGCAGCCAGCAAACTCGGACTAGCGGATTCACAGATACGCAGTATTTT	CASSQQTRTSGFTDTQYF
TRBJ1-3	-	-	TRBV9	TGTGCCAGCAGCGCAGACAGCGACTCTGGAAACACCATATATTTT	CASSADSDSGNTIYF
TRBJ2-4	once	-	TRBV6-2/TRBV6-3	TGTGCCAGCAGTTACTCGAACAGCCCAACGGACATTCAGTACTTC	CASSYSNSPTDIQYF
TRBJ2-2	-	-	TRBV7-3	TGTGCCAGCAGCTTATCACGGGGGAGGCGTCCGCGCCCCGGGGAGCTGTTTTTT	CASSLSRGRRPRPGELFF
TRBJ2-6	-	-	TRBV20-1	TGCAGTACATATGGGGCCAACGTCCTGACTTTC	CSTYGANVLTF
TRBJ1-1	-	-	TRBV6-6	TGTGCCAGCAGTTACTCGGGAGGCCGGGCGGAAGCTTTCTTT	CASSYSGGRAEAFF
TRBJ1-6	few	TRBD1	TRBV7-6	TGTGCCAGCAGCTTACACGGACAGGGGGGCTATAATTCACCCCTCCACTTT	CASSLHGQGGYNSPLHF
TRBJ2-7	-	TRBD1	TRBV5-5	TGTGCCAGCAGCTTGAGACAGGGTAGCGACGAGCAGTACTTC	CASSLRQGSDEQYF
TRBJ1-2	-	TRBD1	TRBV2	TGTGCCAGCAGGGGGACAGGAAGCTATGGCTACACCTTC	CASRGTGSYGYTF
TRBJ2-7	-	-	TRBV28	TGTGCCAGCACCCCCCGGGCACAGGGACCCTACGAGCAGTACTTC	CASTPRAQGPYEQYF
TRBJ2-3	-	-	TRBV6-1	TGTGCCAGCAGTGATCGGCAGGGTGGTACAGATACGCAGTATTTT	CASSDRQGGTDTQYF
TRBJ2-7	once	TRBD1	TRBV28	TGTGCCAGCAGCCGGGACAGGGGGCCCTACGAGCAGTACTTC	CASSRDRGPYEQYF
TRBJ1-4	-	-	TRBV27	TGTGCCAGCAGTACTACACAGGGTAGTAGGGAAAAACTGTTTTTT	CASSTTQGSREKLFF